This passage covers 25 T cell receptor beta chains from one sample sequenced in a study of blood T cell repertoires in COVID-19. The repertoire was sequenced with immunoSEQ multiplex PCR; TCRdb's copy has only in-frame clones and lacks some. The table has roughly 40,000 clones, roughly nine tenths seen once. Sample: peripheral blood. These receptors were taken from a man aged 45-60 years with active COVID-19.

The rearrangement joins TRBV29-1 to TRBJ1-2; D gene unclear. CDR1 and CDR2 (germline): SQVTM, ANQGSEA. The germline V and J ends were trimmed by 4 bases and 0 bases, with 9 bases remaining between them. This CDR3 is built from 13 residues. The CDR3 DNA follows: TGCAGCGTTGTGACAACAGCTAACTATGGCTACACCTTC. Its protein product is CSVVTTANYGYTF.

This chain connects TRBV24-1 to TRBJ1-5; 10 bases fit TRBD1. The CDR3 is made up of 16 amino acids. V shed 3 bases and J 3 bases; nucleotides not matched to a gene: 4. Germline CDR1 and CDR2: KGHDR and SFDVKD. In DNA form, the CDR3 reads TGTGCCACCAGTGATGCCGGGACAGGGGACAATCAGCCCCAGCATTTT. Translated: CATSDAGTGDNQPQHF.

This chain uses TRBV5-8 with TRBJ1-1; 7 nucleotides line up with TRBD1. The germline V gene encodes CDR1 SGHTS and CDR2 YDEGEE. V trimming: 4 bases; J trimming: 10 bases; junction bases outside the gene matches: 7. The CDR3 extends over 12 amino acids. CDR3 residues: CASSPDRVGAFF. In DNA form, the CDR3 reads TGTGCCAGCAGCCCCGACAGGGTTGGAGCTTTCTTT.

The rearrangement joins TRBV13 to TRBJ2-1; the D gene is possibly TRBD1 (6 bases). Germline values: CDR1 PRHDT, CDR2 FYEKMQ (reference sequence). The CDR3 is 14 residues long. Trimming removed 5 bases from V and 6 bases from J, with 14 bases in between. The CDR3 DNA reads TGTGCCAGCAGCCACAAAACAGGGATCAATGAGCAGTTCTTC. Amino acid sequence: CASSHKTGINEQFF.

The V call is TRBV7-8, the J call TRBJ2-1; D is perhaps TRBD2 (5 bases). With 5 bases removed from V and 12 bases from J, the gap between germline ends came to 17 bases. Germline V lookup: CDR1 SGHVS, CDR2 FQNEAQ. The CDR3 length is 13 residues. The CDR3 DNA sequence: TGTGCCAGCAGCCCCCGCGTCCGGGATGCGCAGTTCTTC. Protein sequence: CASSPRVRDAQFF.

The V gene is TRBV19, the J gene TRBJ2-7, with 9 positions matching TRBD1. The CDR3 runs 14 residues. Per the germline V gene, CDR1 is LNHDA and CDR2 is SQIVND (reference sequence). The V and J ends lost 5 bases and 2 bases, in that order; junction bases with no gene match: 4. The CDR3 DNA reads as TGTGCCAGTAGTTCCAGACAGGGGGCCTACGAGCAGTACTTC. It encodes CASSSRQGAYEQYF.

V and J are TRBV7-8 and TRBJ1-4; 10 nucleotides agree with TRBD1. The germline CDR1 and CDR2 sequences are SGHVS and FQNEAQ. This CDR3 is 15 amino acids long. V trimming: 5 bases; J trimming: 6 bases; junction bases outside the gene matches: 6. The CDR3 loop reads CASSVSGTGDEKLFF. CDR3 coding DNA: TGTGCCAGCAGCGTATCCGGGACAGGGGATGAAAAACTGTTTTTT. The variable domain in full, completed from reference TRBV7-8 and TRBJ1-4, reads GAGVSQSPRYKVAKRGQDVALRCDPISGHVSLFWYQQALGQGPEFLTYFQNEAQLDKSGLPSDRFFAERPEGSVSTLKIQRTQQEDSAVYLCASSVSGTGDEKLFFGSGTQLSVL.

This clone is a singleton in its sample. The V gene is TRBV7-9, the J gene TRBJ2-1; no firm D call. The ends were cut back, 2 bases at V and 9 bases at J, with 8 bases in the middle. This CDR3 is built from 12 residues. The germline CDR1 and CDR2 sequences are SEHNR and FQNEAQ (reference sequence). As DNA, the CDR3 is TGTGCCAGCAGCTTAACGGCGGTTGAGCAGTTCTTC. It translates to CASSLTAVEQFF.

The chain is built from TRBV11-2 and TRBJ2-5; 7 bases agree with TRBD2. Trimming cost V 3 bases and J 2 bases; bases outside gene matches: 3. The CDR3 contains 14 residues. Germline CDR1 SGHAT, CDR2 FQNNGV. The CDR3 coding sequence is TGTGCCAGCAGCTTCGGGACTACTCAAGAGACCCAGTACTTC. This translates into CASSFGTTQETQYF. Full variable domain (rest looked up from reference TRBV11-2 and TRBJ2-5): EAGVAQSPRYKIIEKRQSVAFWCNPISGHATLYWYQQILGQGPKLLIQFQNNGVVDDSQLPKDRFSAERLKGVDSTLKIQPAKLEDSAVYLCASSFGTTQETQYFGPGTRLLVL.

CDR3 coding DNA: TGCGCCAGCAGCCCCGGAGATCGGTCCATGAACACTGAAGCTTTCTTT. It translates to CASSPGDRSMNTEAFF. The rearrangement joins TRBV5-1 to TRBJ1-1, with unresolved D. CDR3 size: 16 residues. Looked up from germline, CDR1 is SGHRS and CDR2 is YFSETQ. The V and J ends lost 4 bases and 0 bases respectively, with 16 bases between them.

This rearrangement joins TRBV5-6 to TRBJ2-2; tentatively, D is TRBD1 (6 bases). Trimming took off 4 bases at V and 7 bases at J, with 11 bases between the two ends. Germline CDR1 SGHDT, CDR2 YYEEEE. The CDR3 is 13 residues long. CDR3 sequence reads: CASSPGEIGELFF. The CDR3 DNA reads TGTGCCAGCAGCCCAGGGGAGATCGGGGAGCTGTTTTTT.

This chain links TRBV27 with TRBJ2-1; D is unclear. Trimming pared 6 bases from V and 9 bases from J, leaving 18 bases between. The length of the CDR3 is 14 residues. Per the germline V gene, CDR1 is MNHEY and CDR2 is SMNVEV (reference sequence). The DNA for the CDR3 is TGTGCCAGCAGGGCCCAGACGAGCGTTGGTGAGCAGTTCTTC. It is translated as CASRAQTSVGEQFF.

The genes are TRBV19 and TRBJ2-2; TRBD1 matches at 10 bases. The CDR3 contains 15 residues. The trim removed 10 bases at V and 3 bases at J, leaving 8 bases unmatched. CDR1 is LNHDA and CDR2 is SQIVND in the germline V gene (reference sequence). CDR3 coding DNA: TGTGCCACCAGACAGGGGGCGCGGGACACCGGGGAGCTGTTTTTT. This translates into CATRQGARDTGELFF.

V usage is TRBV6-5 and J usage is TRBJ1-5, with D unclear. Trimming stripped 0 bases from V and 0 bases from J, with 3 bases between. The CDR3 covers 14 residues. The V gene's germline CDR1 is MNHEY and CDR2 SVGAGI. The CDR3, as DNA: TGTGCCAGCAGTTACTCCAGTAGCAATCAGCCCCAGCATTTT. This gives the protein CASSYSSSNQPQHF.

The chain is built from TRBV25-1 and TRBJ2-7; D perhaps matches TRBD1 (6 bases). Germline V gene sequence: CDR1 MGHDK, CDR2 SYGVNS. The CDR3 consists of 15 residues. V dropped 6 bases and J dropped 3 bases, with 18 bases sitting between them. The CDR3 nucleotides read TGTGCCAGCAGCCCTACAGGGAGTAGTATCTACGAGCAGTACTTC. Translation: CASSPTGSSIYEQYF.

V and J are TRBV3-1 (or the pseudogene TRBV3-2) and TRBJ2-5; 10 nucleotides agree with TRBD2. The CDR3 has 14 residues. From germline, CDR1 is LGHDT and CDR2 YNNKEL (reference sequence). J was trimmed by 5 bases and V by 4 bases; bases with no gene match: 4. CDR3 DNA sequence: TGTGCCAGCAGCCCTAGCGGGAGTCAGGAGACCCAGTACTTC. Amino acid sequence: CASSPSGSQETQYF.

The chain combines TRBV2 with TRBJ2-5; 7 positions match TRBD2. Looked up from germline, CDR1 is SNHLY and CDR2 is FYNNEI. The V segment lost 6 bases and the J segment 5 bases; nucleotides outside the gene matches: 3. The CDR3 length is 12 residues. CDR3 region: CASRVLAETQYF. CDR3 DNA: TGTGCCAGCAGAGTACTAGCGGAGACCCAGTACTTC. Complete variable domain (other parts from reference TRBV2 and TRBJ2-5): EPEVTQTPSHQVTQMGQEVILRCVPISNHLYFYWYRQILGQKVEFLVSFYNNEISEKSEIFDDQFSVERPDGSNFTLKIRSTKLEDSAMYFCASRVLAETQYFGPGTRLLVL.

The CDR3, as DNA: TGTGCCACCAGTGACCCCACTGGAGGGGATGGTTACGAGCAGTACTTC. Encoded protein: CATSDPTGGDGYEQYF. The chain has TRBV24-1 and TRBJ2-7; a possible D gene is TRBD2 (6 bases). V dropped 4 bases and J dropped 4 bases, with 19 bases sitting between them. CDR1 is KGHDR, CDR2 SFDVKD, per germline. The CDR3 spans 16 residues.

This clone was detected only a few times. The rearrangement joins TRBV19 to TRBJ1-2; 8 bases map to TRBD1. Per germline, CDR1 LNHDA and CDR2 SQIVND (reference sequence). This CDR3 region has 15 residues. Losses at the gene ends were 5 bases for V and 3 bases for J; bases not matched to a gene: 8. This CDR3 reads CASSVRDRPHYGYTF. CDR3 DNA sequence: TGTGCCAGTAGTGTCCGGGACAGGCCGCACTATGGCTACACCTTC.

The chain is built from TRBV5-1 and TRBJ2-7, with D possibly TRBD1 on 7 matching bases. V was clipped by 4 bases and J by 6 bases, with 20 bases between them. CDR1 and CDR2 from the germline V gene are SGHRS and YFSETQ. This CDR3 comprises 15 residues. CDR3 in amino acids: CASSQGGQPLREQYF. In DNA form, the CDR3 reads TGCGCCAGCAGCCAGGGGGGACAGCCGTTACGCGAGCAGTACTTC. Full variable domain (rest looked up from reference TRBV5-1 and TRBJ2-7): KAGVTQTPRYLIKTRGQQVTLSCSPISGHRSVSWYQQTPGQGLQFLFEYFSETQRNKGNFPGRFSGRQFSNSRSEMNVSTLELGDSALYLCASSQGGQPLREQYFGPGTRLTVT.

The chain joins TRBV5-1 to TRBJ2-1, with 7 bases aligning to TRBD2. V was pared by 2 bases and J by 4 bases, with 12 bases of the junction left unmatched. The CDR3 spans 17 residues. Germline lookup yields CDR1 SGHRS and CDR2 YFSETQ. CDR3 sequence: CASSFLGLGRRYNEQFF. CDR3 DNA sequence: TGCGCCAGCAGCTTCTTGGGTCTCGGGAGGCGATACAATGAGCAGTTCTTC.

The sample holds a few counts of this clone. V gene TRBV28 combines with J gene TRBJ1-2; the match to TRBD1 covers 10 bases. The CDR3 consists of 13 residues. V shed 10 bases, J shed 6 bases, and the junction held 8 bases outside the gene matches. The germline gives CDR1 MDHEN, CDR2 SYDVKM. This CDR3 is CATTMDRGNGYTF. The CDR3 DNA is TGTGCCACCACGATGGACAGGGGGAATGGCTACACCTTC.

The V gene is TRBV2, the J gene TRBJ1-2; 9 bases map to TRBD1. Germline-derived CDR1 and CDR2 are SNHLY and FYNNEI. The CDR3 runs to 14 residues. Trimming cost V 3 bases and J 4 bases; bases outside gene matches: 3. The CDR3 nucleotides read TGTGCCAGCAGTGAGGCGGACAGGGGCTATGGCTACACCTTC. Translated, it gives CASSEADRGYGYTF.

The chain uses TRBV7-2 and TRBJ1-4, with a weak D call TRBD1 (5 bases). This CDR3 has 14 residues. Germline loops: CDR1 SGHTA, CDR2 FQGNSA. V was shortened by 5 bases and J by 6 bases, with 13 bases between the two germline ends. DNA for the CDR3: TGTGCCAGCAGCACCAGGGCTAGGGATGAAAAACTGTTTTTT. It specifies CASSTRARDEKLFF.

This chain uses TRBV5-8 with TRBJ1-1; D is perhaps TRBD1 (5 bases). The germline V gene has CDR1 SGHTS and CDR2 YDEGEE. The CDR3 runs to 13 residues. Between the trimmed V and J ends, which lost 9 bases and 1 base, there was a span of 13 bases. CDR3 amino acids: CAIDSQWNTEAFF. In nucleotides, the CDR3 is TGTGCCATAGACAGCCAATGGAACACTGAAGCTTTCTTT. Based on the CDR3 plus reference TRBV5-8 and TRBJ1-1, the full variable domain is EAGVTQSPTHLIKTRGQQATLRCSPISGHTSVYWYQQALGLGLQFLLWYDEGEERNRGNFPPRFSGRQFPNYSSELNVNALELEDSALYLCAIDSQWNTEAFFGQGTRLTVV.